One and the same sample provided the 7 T cell receptor beta chains below, sequenced in a study of Tregs in tolerant kidney transplant recipients. The assay was immunoSEQ multiplex PCR, and TCRdb's table has in-frame clones only and misses some. This sample yields some 66,000 clones, of which 80% to 95% are seen a single time; roughly 9.7% belongs to the top ten. Source: CD8+ T cells from blood, taken before the transplant. These receptors all stem from a human donor who received a combined kidney and bone marrow transplant.

This sequence joins TRBV11-2 and TRBJ2-2; D might be TRBD2 (6 bases). The CDR3 contains 16 residues. The germline V and J ends were trimmed by 4 bases and 6 bases, with 18 bases remaining between them. The germline V gene encodes CDR1 SGHAT and CDR2 FQNNGV. The CDR3 loop is CASSSLPGLTAGELFF. For the CDR3, the DNA is TGTGCCAGCAGCTCCCTGCCGGGACTTACCGCCGGGGAGCTGTTTTTT.

The chain has TRBV9 and TRBJ2-3; possibly TRBD2 for D (6 bases). V was trimmed by 0 bases and J by 3 bases, leaving 11 bases between them. The CDR3 totals 15 residues. Germline V gene lookup returns CDR1 SGDLS and CDR2 YYNGEE. The CDR3 region is CASSVAAGITDTQYF. CDR3 nucleotide sequence: TGTGCCAGCAGCGTAGCGGCGGGAATAACAGATACGCAGTATTTT.

The chain couples TRBV7-9 to TRBJ2-3, with D possibly matching TRBD1 (6 bases). Trimming took 2 bases from V and 3 from J, leaving 21 bases between them. This CDR3 spans 18 amino acids. Germline values: CDR1 SEHNR, CDR2 FQNEAQ (reference sequence). The CDR3 DNA is TGTGCCAGCAGCTTAAGGCCAGCGACAGGTAGTTTAACAGATACGCAGTATTTT. It specifies CASSLRPATGSLTDTQYF.

The chain is built from TRBV11-1 and TRBJ2-1; 8 nucleotides line up with TRBD2. The CDR3 has 15 amino acids. With V trimmed by 3 bases and J by 2 bases, 3 bases remained unmatched. CDR1 and CDR2 from the germline V gene are SGHAT and FQDESV (reference sequence). CDR3 sequence (DNA): TGTGCCAGCAGCTTGGTTAGCGGGACCTACAATGAGCAGTTCTTC. This translates into CASSLVSGTYNEQFF.

The table lists this clone with a count of one. The chain is built from TRBV5-4 and TRBJ2-7; 8 nucleotides agree with TRBD2. The length of the CDR3 is 17 residues. V shed 4 bases and J 1 base; nucleotides not matched to a gene: 13. Germline CDR1 SGHNT, CDR2 YYREEE (reference sequence). The CDR3 spells CASSAWPPGLDSYEQYF. The CDR3 nucleotides are TGTGCCAGCAGCGCTTGGCCGCCGGGACTAGATTCCTACGAGCAGTACTTC.

The rearrangement joins TRBV9 to TRBJ1-1, with 7 bases fitting TRBD1. J lost 5 bases, V lost 3 bases, and 10 bases had no gene match. Germline CDR1 reads SGDLS; CDR2 reads YYNGEE. CDR3 length: 15 residues. The CDR3 DNA is TGTGCCAGCAGCGGAACCGGGACAGTAGGGACTGAAGCTTTCTTT. Translating it yields CASSGTGTVGTEAFF.

The genes are TRBV5-1 and TRBJ2-1; possibly TRBD1 for D (5 bases). This CDR3 spans 13 amino acids. V gave up 2 bases and J gave up 3 bases, with 6 bases separating them. CDR1 is SGHRS, CDR2 YFSETQ, per germline. CDR3 in DNA: TGCGCCAGCAGCTTCGACAGCTACAATGAGCAGTTCTTC. This encodes CASSFDSYNEQFF.